This T cell receptor beta chain originates from a study of post-analysis software for immune sequencing data. Unique molecular identifiers had been added to the TCR beta cDNA libraries. TCRdb re-analysed the PCR reads in MiXCR, keeping a single row per CDR3 protein. The data hold fewer than 900,000 distinct CDR3 sequences, with about 43% observed a single time. The CDR3 has 14 residues. With 10 bases clipped from V and 5 bases from J, the junction kept 7 bases outside the gene matches. About this clonotype itself: Its antigen is unknown.

Study outcomes and limitations: When patients were compared with controls, roughly five TRBV segments were more frequent, TRBV5-6, TRBV5-1 and TRBV20-1 among them.

The sample consisted of blood. The clonotype was recovered from a girl aged 10 to 17 with multiple sclerosis. The V gene is TRBV12-3 or TRBV12-4, the J gene TRBJ1-4; 10 positions match TRBD1. The CDR3 sequence is CATQRGQGNEKLFF. In nucleotides, the CDR3 is TGTGCCACCCAGAGGGGACAGGGGAATGAAAAACTGTTTTTT.